This T cell receptor (beta chain) was profiled in a study of CD8 T cells in Susac syndrome. With random hexamers, reverse transcription was performed on roughly 0.45 to 1 ug of RNA. TCRdb redid the calling of the immunoSEQ multiplex PCR reads with MiXCR, one entry per CDR3 protein. The profile shows around 270,000 distinct CDR3 sequences, about 82% of them singletons. Trimming removed 10 bases from V and 4 bases from J; junction bases left unmatched: 7. The CDR3 is 13 residues long. Germline V gene lookup returns CDR1 MGHDK and CDR2 SYGVNS. The chain carries TRBV25-1 and TRBJ2-7; TRBD2 matches 10 bases. Sequencing used CD8+ T cells from PBMCs. This clonotype was sampled from a human donor with multiple sclerosis. The CDR3 DNA is TGTGCCACCCGAGGACTAGCGGTATACGAGCAGTACTTC. Translated, it gives CATRGLAVYEQYF.